This T cell receptor beta chain derives from a study of T cells in Graves' hyperthyroidism and ophthalmopathy. Amplification of TCR beta CDR3 regions used RNA as the template. HTBI primers were used for first-round RT-PCR of the TCR CDR3. TCRdb ran MiXCR on the multiplex PCR reads and lists one entry per CDR3 protein. The table shows roughly 500,000 distinct CDR3 sequences, with about half occurring only once. Study-level findings and limits: Within blood appeared most thyroid clonotypes that had expanded above 0.001. Ophthalmopathy and stable hyperthyroidism were told apart by a 13 V-J model.

This clonotype was seen at least ten times. Its matching antigen is unknown. The V gene lost 3 bases and the J gene lost 2 bases, with 8 bases spanning the gap. There are 13 residues in the CDR3. Germline V lookup: CDR1 SGHDT, CDR2 YYEEEE. What was sequenced was peripheral blood or thyroid tissue (not recorded which). The genes are TRBV5-6 and TRBJ1-1, with TRBD1 as a possible D gene (5 bases). This TCR derives from an adult woman with Graves' disease, either hyperthyroidism or ophthalmopathy (not recorded which). The CDR3 spells CASSWGLNTEAFF. CDR3 sequence (DNA): TGTGCCAGCAGCTGGGGACTTAACACTGAAGCTTTCTTT.